This TCR beta chain was identified during a study of T cell responses to AZD1222 COVID-19 vaccine. Comments on this clone: The target antigen is unknown.

The germline gives CDR1 SGHDT, CDR2 YYEEEE. The CDR3 has 15 residues. V lost 7 bases, J lost 0 bases, and 9 bases stayed unmatched. TCRdb keeps only in-frame clones here, not all; method: immunoSEQ multiplex PCR. The sample records roughly 120,000 clones, 92% being singletons. Whole-study results and caveats: In a largely white British group with more females than males, clonal diversity was possibly underestimated. AZD1222 recipients seropositive at baseline numbered only 5 to 7. Increased Spike-specific TCR breadth and depth were observed after two AZD1222 doses. Across the whole spike, CD4 TCRs peaked at regions 160-218 and 743-854.

This TCR came from an adult in good health. Sequencing was performed on peripheral blood, taken on day 0 of AZD1222 vaccination. The chain has TRBV5-6 and TRBJ1-2, with 7 bases matching TRBD1. In nucleotides, the CDR3 is TGTGCCAGCGACCGGACCACAGGGGCTAACTATGGCTACACCTTC. It codes for CASDRTTGANYGYTF.